Listed below are T cell receptor beta chains from one sample, sequenced in a study of cytotoxic CD8 clonotypes in ibrutinib-treated CLL. TCRdb's copy holds only in-frame clones and misses some; the assay was immunoSEQ multiplex PCR. Of about 120,000 clones detected, 70% to 90% appear once; the ten largest clones hold around 2.1%. Sequenced material: PBMCs, taken after 24 months of ibrutinib treatment. The origin of the receptors is a human donor with chronic lymphocytic leukemia. Both conserved end residues are trimmed from each CDR3. Fields, in order: V gene, CDR3 protein.

>TRBV7-9
ASSYENGQTLRNEQF
>TRBV28
ASSLQGTHEQY
>TRBV28
ASSLGGGTYNSPLH
>TRBV28
ASSLNVGRNTDTQY
>TRBV5-4
ASSLWSDRNQPQH
>TRBV6-5
ASTGRTSGNTIY
>TRBV4-1
ASSQEKNRGRETQY
>TRBV5-1
ASHGNYRGSGAF
>TRBV5-1
ASSSGTVTLFAF
>TRBV29-1
SVGKLESYGYT
>TRBV18
ASSPGHVSTEAF
>TRBV28
ASTDAGQGAYEQY
>TRBV10-1
ASSEGEGRPDSGNTIY
>TRBV4-3
ASSQYSGQGDTQY
>TRBV9
ASSVYLETEAF
>TRBV5-5
ASSWGLGGGNQPQH
>TRBV7-2
ASSSPDRGIYGYT
>TRBV7-2
ASSWYKEGQYT
>TRBV6-1
ASSEQGRQSYNSPLH
>TRBV29-1
SVVTFSYEQY
>TRBV28
ASTSSGTGTYEQY
>TRBV19
ASSNRDAGGTEAF
>TRBV6-5
ASRRKAVNTEAF
>TRBV5-1
ASSSLSTGETQY
>TRBV2
ASRESGGFNNEQF